The 25 T cell receptor beta chains below were found in one sample sequenced in a study of T cells in Graves' hyperthyroidism and ophthalmopathy. Template material for amplifying TCR beta CDR3 regions consisted of RNA transcripts. Researchers ran a first-round RT-PCR on the TCR CDR3 using the HTBI primer set. TCRdb redid the calling of the multiplex PCR reads with MiXCR, one entry per CDR3 protein. The data hold a few hundred thousand distinct CDR3 sequences, with more than 15% observed a single time. Sequenced input: blood. These receptors were collected from a woman aged 30 to 39 with Graves' ophthalmopathy.

This clonotype was seen repeatedly, ten times or more. This chain joins TRBV19 and TRBJ2-7; 11 bases agree with TRBD2. Losses at the gene ends were 7 bases for V and 2 bases for J; bases not matched to a gene: 7. The CDR3 is 15 residues long. Germline V gives CDR1 LNHDA, CDR2 SQIVND (reference sequence). For the CDR3, the DNA is TGTGCCAGTAAACGACGACTAGCGGGACCCTACGAGCAGTACTTC. It translates to CASKRRLAGPYEQYF.

J is TRBJ2-1 and V is TRBV4-1; 9 bases match TRBD2. The CDR3 extends over 19 amino acids. Germline CDR1 MGHRA, CDR2 YSYEKL. Trimming removed 1 base from V and 7 bases from J; junction bases left unmatched: 17. CDR3 amino acids: CASSQGGSGSVGPWNEQFF. The DNA for the CDR3 is TGCGCCAGCAGCCAAGGTGGTAGCGGGAGTGTTGGGCCCTGGAATGAGCAGTTCTTC.

This clonotype was counted a few times. V and J are TRBV27 and TRBJ1-2; perhaps TRBD1 as D (6 bases). Germline V gene lookup returns CDR1 MNHEY and CDR2 SMNVEV (reference sequence). Trimming took 8 bases from V and 4 from J, leaving 8 bases between them. This CDR3 comprises 11 residues. CDR3 in DNA: TGTGCCAGCCAGGGGCCCTATGGCTACACCTTC. Translating gives CASQGPYGYTF.

This chain links TRBV6-5 with TRBJ2-7, with a weak D call TRBD2 (6 bases). The CDR3 length is 15 residues. The ends were cut back, 0 bases at V and 3 bases at J, with 12 bases in the middle. Germline loops: CDR1 MNHEY, CDR2 SVGAGI. CDR3 nucleotide sequence: TGTGCCAGCAGTTACTCGGGGGTTAGCGGCTACGAGCAGTACTTC. It yields the protein CASSYSGVSGYEQYF.

V is TRBV20-1 and J is TRBJ1-4, with D perhaps matching TRBD1 (6 bases). The CDR3 sequence is 15 residues long. CDR1 and CDR2 from the germline V gene are DFQATT and SNEGSKA (reference sequence). With 0 bases removed from V and 3 bases from J, the gap between germline ends came to 11 bases. DNA for the CDR3: TGCAGTGCTAGAGACTTGACAGGCTCTAATGAAAAACTGTTTTTT. Residues: CSARDLTGSNEKLFF.

The chain couples TRBV6-5 to TRBJ2-1; 9 nucleotides agree with TRBD1. The CDR3 loop spans 16 amino acids. The V segment lost 6 bases and the J segment 3 bases; nucleotides outside the gene matches: 9. Germline-derived CDR1 and CDR2 are MNHEY and SVGAGI. CDR3 DNA sequence: TGTGCCAGCAGCTATGGGACAGGGACCATCTACAATGAGCAGTTCTTC. Encoded protein: CASSYGTGTIYNEQFF.

This clonotype was seen at least ten times. The CDR3 DNA is TGTGCCAGCACCGATTCCCCAGTGGGGGGACAGTCCAATCAGCCCCAGCATTTT. Translated: CASTDSPVGGQSNQPQHF. The V and J genes are TRBV2 and TRBJ1-5, with 7 bases fitting TRBD1. CDR3 length: 18 residues. Germline V lookup: CDR1 SNHLY, CDR2 FYNNEI. Trimming at V came to 7 bases and at J to 3 bases, leaving 18 bases not matched to a gene.

This clonotype has at least ten counts. The chain couples TRBV13 to TRBJ2-5, with a weak D call TRBD2 (6 bases). Germline V CDR1 and CDR2: PRHDT, FYEKMQ (reference sequence). CDR3 length: 16 residues. With 6 bases removed from V and 2 bases from J, the gap between germline ends came to 19 bases. This CDR3 reads CASRPLGAGSQETQYF. The DNA of the CDR3 is TGTGCCAGCAGGCCCTTAGGAGCGGGTTCACAAGAGACCCAGTACTTC.

This clonotype was detected ten times or more. V usage is TRBV30 and J usage is TRBJ1-6; 12 bases are a match to TRBD1. Germline trimming cut 4 bases from V and 11 bases from J; bases unmatched to any gene: 9. The CDR3 has 15 residues. Germline CDR1 and CDR2: GTSNPN and SVGIG (reference sequence). The CDR3 sequence: CAWTPGQGARAPLHF. The CDR3 DNA sequence: TGTGCCTGGACACCGGGACAGGGGGCGCGGGCACCCCTCCACTTT.

This clonotype was observed many times. The chain has TRBV7-9 and TRBJ1-2; tentatively, D is TRBD1 (6 bases). V lost 7 bases, J lost 0 bases, and 15 bases lay in between. The CDR3 contains 15 residues. Germline lookup yields CDR1 SEHNR and CDR2 FQNEAQ (reference sequence). For the CDR3, the DNA is TGTGCCAGCAAGGACAGTCGGACAGCTAACTATGGCTACACCTTC. Translating gives CASKDSRTANYGYTF.

This clonotype was found many times. This rearrangement joins TRBV6-2 or TRBV6-3 to TRBJ2-1, with TRBD2 matching over 8 bases. Germline CDR1 is MNHEY and CDR2 is SVGEGT. V lost 4 bases and J lost 8; bases outside the gene matches: 10. The length of the CDR3 is 15 residues. DNA of the CDR3: TGTGCCAGCAGTTCACTAGCGGCCCAAAAAGATGAGCAGTTCTTC. It codes for CASSSLAAQKDEQFF.

This clonotype has ten or more counts. This rearrangement joins TRBV28 to TRBJ1-5; the D is unclear. Germline V gene sequence: CDR1 MDHEN, CDR2 SYDVKM. V was trimmed by 3 bases and J by 4 bases, leaving 7 bases between them. CDR3 size: 13 residues. CDR3 DNA sequence: TGTGCCAGCAGTTTTGTGAGGAATCAGCCCCAGCATTTT. This translates into CASSFVRNQPQHF.

This clonotype was observed a few times. The V gene is TRBV27, the J gene TRBJ2-5; D perhaps matches TRBD1 (6 bases). With 0 bases removed from V and 4 bases from J, the gap between germline ends came to 12 bases. Germline V lookup: CDR1 MNHEY, CDR2 SMNVEV (reference sequence). The CDR3 covers 15 residues. This chain's CDR3 is CASSLSSQGAETQYF. CDR3 nucleotides: TGTGCCAGCAGTTTATCGTCACAGGGCGCAGAGACCCAGTACTTC.

This clonotype has only a few counts. A much larger clone is a single base away; this may be a read error. The CDR3 here is CSASPRDRNADTQYF. The DNA for the CDR3 is TGCAGTGCTAGCCCCCGGGACAGGAACGCAGATACGCAGTATTTT. The rearrangement links TRBV20-1 to TRBJ2-3; 8 positions match TRBD1. Trimming at V came to 3 bases and at J to 4 bases, leaving 9 bases not matched to a gene. CDR1 DFQATT and CDR2 SNEGSKA come from the germline V gene (reference sequence). This CDR3 is built from 15 residues.

This clonotype came up a few times. The V and J genes are TRBV4-3 and TRBJ2-5, with 10 positions matching TRBD1. Germline CDR1 is LGHNA and CDR2 is YSLEER. The CDR3 is made up of 19 amino acids. The V gene end was trimmed by 4 bases and the J gene end by 2 bases; junction bases not matched to a gene: 16. This CDR3 is CASSLNRDRGSLMQETQYF. The DNA of the CDR3 is TGCGCCAGCAGCCTCAACCGGGACAGGGGTTCCCTTATGCAAGAGACCCAGTACTTC.

This clonotype was observed a handful of times. The genes are TRBV20-1 and TRBJ2-1, with D maybe TRBD2 (5 bases). Trimming cost V 5 bases and J 2 bases, with 22 bases left between them. Germline lookup yields CDR1 DFQATT and CDR2 SNEGSKA (reference sequence). The CDR3 extends over 17 amino acids. The CDR3 DNA follows: TGCAGTGCTCACGCAACCCAATCGGGAAGGACCTACAATGAGCAGTTCTTC. Its protein is CSAHATQSGRTYNEQFF.

The V call is TRBV4-1, the J call TRBJ2-7, with 8 bases lining up with TRBD2. V shed 0 bases, J shed 3 bases, and the junction held 4 bases outside the gene matches. Per the germline V gene, CDR1 is MGHRA and CDR2 is YSYEKL. CDR3 length: 15 amino acids. The CDR3, as DNA: TGCGCCAGCAGCCAAGATTCTCGGGGGGGCTACGAGCAGTACTTC. Residues: CASSQDSRGGYEQYF.

This clonotype came up many times. The J gene is TRBJ1-2, the V gene TRBV3-1; 7 bases match TRBD1. Trimming cost V 1 base and J 7 bases; bases outside gene matches: 6. This CDR3 is 14 amino acids long. Per the germline V gene, CDR1 is LGHDT and CDR2 is YNNKEL (reference sequence). CDR3 DNA: TGTGCCAGCAGCCAAGCTGGGGCAGGGGGTGGCTACACCTTC. It specifies CASSQAGAGGGYTF.

Ten or more counts support this clonotype. The CDR3: CASSVIGLEQFF. The CDR3 DNA reads as TGTGCCAGCAGCGTTATTGGTTTGGAGCAGTTCTTC. The chain links TRBV7-2 to TRBJ2-1; D call uncertain. Germline V gene lookup returns CDR1 SGHTA and CDR2 FQGNSA. V shed 5 bases and J shed 10 bases, with 12 bases lying between them. CDR3 length: 12 residues.

The chain recombines TRBV28 with TRBJ1-4; D not resolved. Trimming took off 5 bases at V and 7 bases at J, with 11 bases between the two ends. The germline V gene encodes CDR1 MDHEN and CDR2 SYDVKM. The CDR3 is 13 residues long. The CDR3 DNA follows: TGTGCCAGCAGTGGGGAGAGAGCTGAAAAACTGTTTTTT. Translation gives CASSGERAEKLFF.

The rearrangement joins TRBV7-8 to TRBJ2-7; D may be TRBD2 (7 bases). Germline V lookup: CDR1 SGHVS, CDR2 FQNEAQ. CDR3 length: 15 residues. With 4 bases removed from V and 1 base from J, the gap between germline ends came to 14 bases. The CDR3 spells CASSSQRDTSYEQYF. The CDR3 DNA follows: TGTGCCAGCAGCTCCCAGCGGGACACTTCCTACGAGCAGTACTTC.

In this sample, this clonotype turned up a few times. The genes are TRBV4-2 and TRBJ2-1, with TRBD1 identical over 8 bases. This CDR3 contains 17 residues. V lost 3 bases and J lost 5; bases outside the gene matches: 12. Germline values: CDR1 LGHNA, CDR2 YNFKEQ. CDR3 loop: CASSHALRTGSDNEQFF. CDR3 sequence (DNA): TGTGCCAGCAGCCACGCCCTTCGGACAGGGTCGGACAATGAGCAGTTCTTC.

In its sample, this clonotype was seen once. A read error may account for a junction end that differs from germline. The rearrangement uses TRBV24-1 and TRBJ2-1; 12 bases match TRBD2. The CDR3 length is 20 residues. Germline CDR1 KGHDR, CDR2 SFDVKD. CDR3 DNA sequence: TGTGCCACCAGTGATGGGGACCTAGCGGGAGGGCCGAGCTCCCACAATGAGCAGTTCTTC. Translation: CATSDGDLAGGPSSHNEQFF.

For this clonotype: Just one base apart from a much larger clone, this may be a read error. The gene calls are TRBV6-1 and TRBJ2-1, with TRBD1 identical over 7 bases. TRBJ2-7 matches the DNA end more closely, so the J call is doubtful. This CDR3 comprises 12 residues. The germline CDR1 and CDR2 sequences are MNHNS and SASEGT. The CDR3: CASRRTGNEQYF. The CDR3 DNA is TGTGCCAGCAGGCGGACAGGCAATGAGCAGTACTTC.

The table lists this clonotype with a few counts. This chain joins TRBV6-1 and TRBJ2-1, with no clear D. Trimming stripped 10 bases from V and 0 bases from J, with 19 bases between. This CDR3 spans 16 amino acids. Germline V gene lookup returns CDR1 MNHNS and CDR2 SASEGT. This CDR3 reads CATPHRPDDSYNEQFF. The CDR3 DNA reads TGTGCCACCCCACATCGCCCAGATGACTCCTACAATGAGCAGTTCTTC.